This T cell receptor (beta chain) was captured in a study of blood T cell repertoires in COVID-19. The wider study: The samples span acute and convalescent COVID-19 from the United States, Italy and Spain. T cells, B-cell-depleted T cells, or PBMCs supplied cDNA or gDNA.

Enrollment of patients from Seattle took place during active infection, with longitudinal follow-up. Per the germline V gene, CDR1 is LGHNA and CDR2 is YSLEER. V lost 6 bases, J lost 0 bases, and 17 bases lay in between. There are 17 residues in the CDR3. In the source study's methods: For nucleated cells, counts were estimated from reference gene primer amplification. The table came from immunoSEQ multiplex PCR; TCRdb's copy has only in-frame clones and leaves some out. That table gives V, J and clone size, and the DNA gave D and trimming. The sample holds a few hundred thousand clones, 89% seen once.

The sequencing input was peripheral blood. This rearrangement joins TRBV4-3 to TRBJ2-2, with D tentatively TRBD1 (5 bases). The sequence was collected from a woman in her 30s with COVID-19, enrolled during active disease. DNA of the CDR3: TGCGCCAGCAGTCCTATGAAAGGGGTCCCGAACACCGGGGAGCTGTTTTTT. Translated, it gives CASSPMKGVPNTGELFF.